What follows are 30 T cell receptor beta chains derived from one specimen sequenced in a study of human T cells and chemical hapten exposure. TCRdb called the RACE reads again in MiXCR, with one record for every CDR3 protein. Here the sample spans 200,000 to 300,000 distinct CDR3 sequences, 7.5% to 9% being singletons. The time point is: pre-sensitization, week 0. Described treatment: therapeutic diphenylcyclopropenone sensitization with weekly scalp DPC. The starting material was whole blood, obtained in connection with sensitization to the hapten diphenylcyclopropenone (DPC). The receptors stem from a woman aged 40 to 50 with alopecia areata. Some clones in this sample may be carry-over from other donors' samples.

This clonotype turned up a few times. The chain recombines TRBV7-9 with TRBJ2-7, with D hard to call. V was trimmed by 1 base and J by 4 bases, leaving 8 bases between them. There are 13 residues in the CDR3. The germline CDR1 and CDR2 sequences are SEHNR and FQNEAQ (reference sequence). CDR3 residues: CASSLGNVYEQYF. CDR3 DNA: TGTGCCAGCAGCTTAGGGAATGTGTACGAGCAGTACTTC. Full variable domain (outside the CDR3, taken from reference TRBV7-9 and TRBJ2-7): DTGVSQNPRHKITKRGQNVTFRCDPISEHNRLYWYRQTLGQGPEFLTYFQNEAQLEKSRLLSDRFSAERPKGSFSTLEIQRTEQGDSAMYLCASSLGNVYEQYFGPGTRLTVT.

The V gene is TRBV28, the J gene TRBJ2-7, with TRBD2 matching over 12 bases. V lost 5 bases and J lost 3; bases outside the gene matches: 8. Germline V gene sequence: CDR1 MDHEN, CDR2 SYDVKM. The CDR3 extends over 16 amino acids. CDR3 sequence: CASSVLPGLAGYEQYF. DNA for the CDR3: TGTGCCAGCAGTGTCCTCCCGGGACTAGCGGGCTACGAGCAGTACTTC. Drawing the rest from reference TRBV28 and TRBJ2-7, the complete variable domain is DVKVTQSSRYLVKRTGEKVFLECVQDMDHENMFWYRQDPGLGLRLIYFSYDVKMKEKGDIPEGYSVSREKKERFSLILESASTNQTSMYLCASSVLPGLAGYEQYFGPGTRLTVT.

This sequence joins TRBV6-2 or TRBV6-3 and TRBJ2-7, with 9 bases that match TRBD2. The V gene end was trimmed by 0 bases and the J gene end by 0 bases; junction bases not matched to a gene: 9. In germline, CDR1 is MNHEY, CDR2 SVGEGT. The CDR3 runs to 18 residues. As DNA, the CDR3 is TGTGCCAGCAGTTACTCGATCCCGTTAGCGGGAGCCTCCTACGAGCAGTACTTC. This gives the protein CASSYSIPLAGASYEQYF.

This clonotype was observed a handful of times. The CDR3 is CASSSWGTESYEQYF. The CDR3 region has the DNA TGTGCCAGCAGTTCCTGGGGGACCGAGTCTTACGAGCAGTACTTC. The chain is built from TRBV28 and TRBJ2-7; TRBD1 or TRBD2 may be the D gene (5 bases each). The CDR3 loop spans 15 amino acids. V was clipped by 4 bases and J by 4 bases, with 17 bases between them. The germline CDR1 and CDR2 sequences are MDHEN and SYDVKM.

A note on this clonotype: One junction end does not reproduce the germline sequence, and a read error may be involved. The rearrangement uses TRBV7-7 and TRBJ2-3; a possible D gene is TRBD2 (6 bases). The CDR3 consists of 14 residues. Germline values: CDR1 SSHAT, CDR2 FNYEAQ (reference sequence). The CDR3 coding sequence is TGTGCTAGCAGCTTAGCGGTCGGAGCGGCCACGCAGTATTTT. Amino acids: CASSLAVGAATQYF.

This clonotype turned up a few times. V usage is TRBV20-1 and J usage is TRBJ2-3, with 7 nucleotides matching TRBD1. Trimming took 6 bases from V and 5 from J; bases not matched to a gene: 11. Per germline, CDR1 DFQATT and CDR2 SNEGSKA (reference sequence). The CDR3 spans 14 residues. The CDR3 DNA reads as TGCAGTGCCCAGGACAGGCGTCGTGGAGATACGCAGTATTTT. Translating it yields CSAQDRRRGDTQYF.

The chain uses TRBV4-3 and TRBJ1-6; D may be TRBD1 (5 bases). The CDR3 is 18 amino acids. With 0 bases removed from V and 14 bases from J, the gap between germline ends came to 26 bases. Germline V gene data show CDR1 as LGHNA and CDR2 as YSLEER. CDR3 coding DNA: TGCGCCAGCAGCCAAGATCTCCCTTACAGGCCAGGCGTGGGTTCCCTCCACTTT. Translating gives CASSQDLPYRPGVGSLHF.

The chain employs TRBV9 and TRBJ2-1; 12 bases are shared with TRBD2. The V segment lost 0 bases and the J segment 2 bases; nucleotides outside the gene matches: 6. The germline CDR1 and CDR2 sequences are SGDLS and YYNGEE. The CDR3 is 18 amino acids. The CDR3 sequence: CASSVGLAGDGPYNEQFF. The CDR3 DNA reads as TGTGCCAGCAGCGTAGGACTAGCGGGAGACGGGCCCTACAATGAGCAGTTCTTC.

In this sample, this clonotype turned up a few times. CDR3 protein: CSVEGGDGVYYEQYF. Here the CDR3 DNA reads TGCAGCGTTGAGGGGGGCGATGGGGTTTACTACGAGCAGTACTTC. This chain uses TRBV29-1 with TRBJ2-7; D could derive from TRBD1 or TRBD2 (6 bases each). Germline assignment: CDR1 SQVTM and CDR2 ANQGSEA. V shed 3 bases and J shed 3 bases, with 18 bases lying between them. CDR3 length: 15 residues.

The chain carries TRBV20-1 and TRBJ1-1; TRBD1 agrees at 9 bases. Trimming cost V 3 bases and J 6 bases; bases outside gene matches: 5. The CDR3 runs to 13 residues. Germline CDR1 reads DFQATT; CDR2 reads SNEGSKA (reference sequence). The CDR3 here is CSASHRGPSEAFF. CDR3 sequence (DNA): TGCAGTGCTAGTCACAGGGGGCCGTCTGAAGCTTTCTTT.

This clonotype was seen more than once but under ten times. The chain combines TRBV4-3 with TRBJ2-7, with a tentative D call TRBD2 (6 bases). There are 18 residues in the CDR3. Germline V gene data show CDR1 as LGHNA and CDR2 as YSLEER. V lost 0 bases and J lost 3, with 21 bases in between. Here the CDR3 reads CASSQEPRGVAEIYEQYF. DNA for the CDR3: TGCGCCAGCAGCCAAGAGCCCCGCGGGGTGGCGGAAATCTACGAGCAGTACTTC.

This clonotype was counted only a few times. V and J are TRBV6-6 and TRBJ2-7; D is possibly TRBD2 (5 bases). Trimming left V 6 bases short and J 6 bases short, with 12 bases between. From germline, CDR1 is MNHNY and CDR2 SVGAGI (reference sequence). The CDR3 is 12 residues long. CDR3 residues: CASRDLSPEQYF. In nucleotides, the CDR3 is TGTGCCAGCAGGGACTTATCTCCCGAGCAGTACTTC.

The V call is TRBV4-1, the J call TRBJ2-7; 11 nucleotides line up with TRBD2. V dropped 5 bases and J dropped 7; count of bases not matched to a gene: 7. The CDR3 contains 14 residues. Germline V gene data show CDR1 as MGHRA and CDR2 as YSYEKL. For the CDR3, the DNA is TGCGCCAGCAGCATTAGCGGGAGGGCCCTGGAGCAGTACTTC. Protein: CASSISGRALEQYF.

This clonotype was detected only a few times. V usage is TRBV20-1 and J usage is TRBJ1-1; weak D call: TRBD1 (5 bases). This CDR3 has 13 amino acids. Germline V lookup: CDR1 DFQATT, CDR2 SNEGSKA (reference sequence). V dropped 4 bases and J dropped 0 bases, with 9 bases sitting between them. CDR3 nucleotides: TGCAGTGCTACCGACAGATTGAACACTGAAGCTTTCTTT. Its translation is CSATDRLNTEAFF.

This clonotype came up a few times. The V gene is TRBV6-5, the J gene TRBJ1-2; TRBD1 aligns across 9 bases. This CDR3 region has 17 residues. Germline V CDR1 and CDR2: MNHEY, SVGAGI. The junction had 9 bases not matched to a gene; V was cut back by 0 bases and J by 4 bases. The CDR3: CASSYSSHRGQGYGYTF. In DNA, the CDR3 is TGTGCCAGCAGTTACTCGTCCCACAGGGGGCAGGGCTATGGCTACACCTTC.

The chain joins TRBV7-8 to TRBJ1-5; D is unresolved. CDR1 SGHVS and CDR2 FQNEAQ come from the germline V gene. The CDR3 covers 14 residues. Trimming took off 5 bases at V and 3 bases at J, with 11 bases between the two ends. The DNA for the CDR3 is TGTGCCAGCAGCCGCCAGGAGACCAATCAGCCCCAGCATTTT. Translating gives CASSRQETNQPQHF. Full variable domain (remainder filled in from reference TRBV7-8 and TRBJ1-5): GAGVSQSPRYKVAKRGQDVALRCDPISGHVSLFWYQQALGQGPEFLTYFQNEAQLDKSGLPSDRFFAERPEGSVSTLKIQRTQQEDSAVYLCASSRQETNQPQHFGDGTRLSIL.

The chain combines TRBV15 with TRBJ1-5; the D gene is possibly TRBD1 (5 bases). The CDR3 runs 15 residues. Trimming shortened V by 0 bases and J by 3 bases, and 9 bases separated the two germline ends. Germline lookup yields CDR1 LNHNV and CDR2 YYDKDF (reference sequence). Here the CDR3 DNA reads TGTGCCACCAGCAGAGAGTGGGGCGACAATCAGCCCCAGCATTTT. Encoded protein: CATSREWGDNQPQHF.

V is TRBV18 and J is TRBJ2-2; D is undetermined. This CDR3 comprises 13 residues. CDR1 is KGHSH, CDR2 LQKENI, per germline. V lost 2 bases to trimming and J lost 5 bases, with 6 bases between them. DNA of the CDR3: TGTGCCAGCTCACCAGACGGTACCGGGGAGCTGTTTTTT. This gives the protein CASSPDGTGELFF.

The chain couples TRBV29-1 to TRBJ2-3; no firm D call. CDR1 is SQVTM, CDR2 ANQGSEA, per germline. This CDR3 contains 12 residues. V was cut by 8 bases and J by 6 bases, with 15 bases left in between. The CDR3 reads CSSNVHTDTQYF. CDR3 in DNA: TGCAGCTCAAATGTGCACACGGATACGCAGTATTTT.

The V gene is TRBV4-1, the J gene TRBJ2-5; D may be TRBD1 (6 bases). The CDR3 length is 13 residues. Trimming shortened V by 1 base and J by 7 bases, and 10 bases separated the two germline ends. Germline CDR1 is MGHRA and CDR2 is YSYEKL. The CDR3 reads CASSQGVGGTQYF. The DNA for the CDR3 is TGCGCCAGCAGCCAAGGGGTAGGGGGGACCCAGTACTTC.

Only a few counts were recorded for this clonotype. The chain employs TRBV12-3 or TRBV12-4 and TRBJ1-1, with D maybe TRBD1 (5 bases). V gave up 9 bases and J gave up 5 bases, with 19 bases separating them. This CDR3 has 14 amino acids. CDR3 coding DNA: TGTGCCAGTTTGACCAGGGAAGGAGGGACTGAAGCTTTCTTT. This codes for CASLTREGGTEAFF.

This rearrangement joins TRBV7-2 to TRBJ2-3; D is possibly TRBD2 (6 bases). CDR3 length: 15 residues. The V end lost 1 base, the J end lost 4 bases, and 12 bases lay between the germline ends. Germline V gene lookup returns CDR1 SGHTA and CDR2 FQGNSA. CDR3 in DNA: TGTGCCAGCAGCTTAGGCCCGGGAGTGTCAGATACGCAGTATTTT. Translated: CASSLGPGVSDTQYF.

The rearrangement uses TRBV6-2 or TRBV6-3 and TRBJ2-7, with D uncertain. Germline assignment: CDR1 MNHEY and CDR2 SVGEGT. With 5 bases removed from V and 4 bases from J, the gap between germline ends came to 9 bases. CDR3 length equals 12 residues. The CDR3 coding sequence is TGTGCCAGCAGTACTGGGGTTTACGAGCAGTACTTC. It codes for CASSTGVYEQYF.

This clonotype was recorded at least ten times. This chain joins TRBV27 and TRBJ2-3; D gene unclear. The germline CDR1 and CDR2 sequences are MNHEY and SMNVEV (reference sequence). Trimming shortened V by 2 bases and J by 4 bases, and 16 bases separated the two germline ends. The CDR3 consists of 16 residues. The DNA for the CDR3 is TGTGCCAGCAGTTTAATGGGCCTCCTCACTGCAGATACGCAGTATTTT. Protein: CASSLMGLLTADTQYF.

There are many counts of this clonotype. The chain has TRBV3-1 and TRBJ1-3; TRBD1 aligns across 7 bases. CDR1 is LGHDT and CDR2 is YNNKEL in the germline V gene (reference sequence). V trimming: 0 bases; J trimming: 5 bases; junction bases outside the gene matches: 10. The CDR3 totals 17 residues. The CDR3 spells CASSQDAPTGRRNTIYF. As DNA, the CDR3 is TGTGCCAGCAGCCAAGATGCCCCGACAGGGCGAAGAAACACCATATATTTT. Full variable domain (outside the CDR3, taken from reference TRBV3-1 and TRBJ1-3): DTAVSQTPKYLVTQMGNDKSIKCEQNLGHDTMYWYKQDSKKFLKIMFSYNNKELIINETVPNRFSPKSPDKAHLNLHINSLELGDSAVYFCASSQDAPTGRRNTIYFGEGSWLTVV.

In DNA, the CDR3 is TGTGCCACCAGTGGTGGGGCCCCGGACATTCAGTACTTC. This gives the protein CATSGGAPDIQYF. The gene calls are TRBV24-1 and TRBJ2-4, with D possibly TRBD1 on 5 matching bases. The ends were cut back, 5 bases at V and 8 bases at J, with 12 bases in the middle. Germline V gene data show CDR1 as KGHDR and CDR2 as SFDVKD. The CDR3 consists of 13 residues.

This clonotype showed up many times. Written as DNA, the CDR3 is TGTGCCAGCAGTTCCGCCGGGACTAGCGGGAGGGCCTCCACCTACGAGCAGTACTTC. Translating it yields CASSSAGTSGRASTYEQYF. The rearrangement links TRBV28 to TRBJ2-7, with TRBD2 matching over 16 bases. CDR1 is MDHEN, CDR2 SYDVKM, per germline. V trimming: 4 bases; J trimming: 2 bases; junction bases outside the gene matches: 11. The CDR3 contains 19 residues.

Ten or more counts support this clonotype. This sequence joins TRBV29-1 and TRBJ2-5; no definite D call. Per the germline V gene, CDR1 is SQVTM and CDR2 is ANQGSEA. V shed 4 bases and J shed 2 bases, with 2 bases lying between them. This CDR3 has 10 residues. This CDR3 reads CSVAQETQYF. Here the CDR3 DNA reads TGCAGCGTTGCGCAAGAGACCCAGTACTTC. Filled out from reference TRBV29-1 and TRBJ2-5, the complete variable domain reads SAVISQKPSRDICQRGTSLTIQCQVDSQVTMMFWYRQQPGQSLTLIATANQGSEATYESGFVIDKFPISRPNLTFSTLTVSNMSPEDSSIYLCSVAQETQYFGPGTRLLVL.

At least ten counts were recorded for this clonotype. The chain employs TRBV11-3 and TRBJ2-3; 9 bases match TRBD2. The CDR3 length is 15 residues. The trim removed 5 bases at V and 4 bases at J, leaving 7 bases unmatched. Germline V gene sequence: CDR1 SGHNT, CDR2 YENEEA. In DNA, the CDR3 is TGTGCCAGCAGCCTAGCGGGACAAGCTGCAGATACGCAGTATTTT. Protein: CASSLAGQAADTQYF. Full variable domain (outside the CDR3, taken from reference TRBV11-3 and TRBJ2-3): EAGVVQSPRYKIIEKKQPVAFWCNPISGHNTLYWYLQNLGQGPELLIRYENEEAVDDSQLPKDRFSAERLKGVDSTLKIQPAELGDSAVYLCASSLAGQAADTQYFGPGTRLTVL.

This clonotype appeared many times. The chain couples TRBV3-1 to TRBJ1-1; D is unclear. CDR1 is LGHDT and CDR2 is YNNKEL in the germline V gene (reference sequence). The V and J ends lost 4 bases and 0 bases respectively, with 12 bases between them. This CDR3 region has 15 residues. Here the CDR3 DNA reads TGTGCCAGCAGCCCACTGGGCACCGTGAACACTGAAGCTTTCTTT. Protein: CASSPLGTVNTEAFF.